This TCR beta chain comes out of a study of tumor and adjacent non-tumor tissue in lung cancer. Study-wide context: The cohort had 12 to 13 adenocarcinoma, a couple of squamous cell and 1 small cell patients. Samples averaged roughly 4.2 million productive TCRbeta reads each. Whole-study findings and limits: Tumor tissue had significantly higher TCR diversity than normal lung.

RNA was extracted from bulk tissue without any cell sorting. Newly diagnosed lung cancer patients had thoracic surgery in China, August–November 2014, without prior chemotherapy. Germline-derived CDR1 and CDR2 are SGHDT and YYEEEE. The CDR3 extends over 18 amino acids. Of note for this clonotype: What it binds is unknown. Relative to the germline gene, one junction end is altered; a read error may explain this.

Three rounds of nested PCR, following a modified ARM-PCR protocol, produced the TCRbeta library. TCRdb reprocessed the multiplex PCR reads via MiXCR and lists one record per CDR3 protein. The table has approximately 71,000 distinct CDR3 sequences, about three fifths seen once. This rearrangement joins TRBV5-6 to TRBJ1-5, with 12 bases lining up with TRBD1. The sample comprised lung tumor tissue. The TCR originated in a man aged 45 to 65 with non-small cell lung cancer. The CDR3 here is CASSWGQGAVKSNQPQHF. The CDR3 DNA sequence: TGTGCCAGCAGCTGGGGACAGGGGGCAGTGAAGAGCAACCAGCCCCAGCATTTT.